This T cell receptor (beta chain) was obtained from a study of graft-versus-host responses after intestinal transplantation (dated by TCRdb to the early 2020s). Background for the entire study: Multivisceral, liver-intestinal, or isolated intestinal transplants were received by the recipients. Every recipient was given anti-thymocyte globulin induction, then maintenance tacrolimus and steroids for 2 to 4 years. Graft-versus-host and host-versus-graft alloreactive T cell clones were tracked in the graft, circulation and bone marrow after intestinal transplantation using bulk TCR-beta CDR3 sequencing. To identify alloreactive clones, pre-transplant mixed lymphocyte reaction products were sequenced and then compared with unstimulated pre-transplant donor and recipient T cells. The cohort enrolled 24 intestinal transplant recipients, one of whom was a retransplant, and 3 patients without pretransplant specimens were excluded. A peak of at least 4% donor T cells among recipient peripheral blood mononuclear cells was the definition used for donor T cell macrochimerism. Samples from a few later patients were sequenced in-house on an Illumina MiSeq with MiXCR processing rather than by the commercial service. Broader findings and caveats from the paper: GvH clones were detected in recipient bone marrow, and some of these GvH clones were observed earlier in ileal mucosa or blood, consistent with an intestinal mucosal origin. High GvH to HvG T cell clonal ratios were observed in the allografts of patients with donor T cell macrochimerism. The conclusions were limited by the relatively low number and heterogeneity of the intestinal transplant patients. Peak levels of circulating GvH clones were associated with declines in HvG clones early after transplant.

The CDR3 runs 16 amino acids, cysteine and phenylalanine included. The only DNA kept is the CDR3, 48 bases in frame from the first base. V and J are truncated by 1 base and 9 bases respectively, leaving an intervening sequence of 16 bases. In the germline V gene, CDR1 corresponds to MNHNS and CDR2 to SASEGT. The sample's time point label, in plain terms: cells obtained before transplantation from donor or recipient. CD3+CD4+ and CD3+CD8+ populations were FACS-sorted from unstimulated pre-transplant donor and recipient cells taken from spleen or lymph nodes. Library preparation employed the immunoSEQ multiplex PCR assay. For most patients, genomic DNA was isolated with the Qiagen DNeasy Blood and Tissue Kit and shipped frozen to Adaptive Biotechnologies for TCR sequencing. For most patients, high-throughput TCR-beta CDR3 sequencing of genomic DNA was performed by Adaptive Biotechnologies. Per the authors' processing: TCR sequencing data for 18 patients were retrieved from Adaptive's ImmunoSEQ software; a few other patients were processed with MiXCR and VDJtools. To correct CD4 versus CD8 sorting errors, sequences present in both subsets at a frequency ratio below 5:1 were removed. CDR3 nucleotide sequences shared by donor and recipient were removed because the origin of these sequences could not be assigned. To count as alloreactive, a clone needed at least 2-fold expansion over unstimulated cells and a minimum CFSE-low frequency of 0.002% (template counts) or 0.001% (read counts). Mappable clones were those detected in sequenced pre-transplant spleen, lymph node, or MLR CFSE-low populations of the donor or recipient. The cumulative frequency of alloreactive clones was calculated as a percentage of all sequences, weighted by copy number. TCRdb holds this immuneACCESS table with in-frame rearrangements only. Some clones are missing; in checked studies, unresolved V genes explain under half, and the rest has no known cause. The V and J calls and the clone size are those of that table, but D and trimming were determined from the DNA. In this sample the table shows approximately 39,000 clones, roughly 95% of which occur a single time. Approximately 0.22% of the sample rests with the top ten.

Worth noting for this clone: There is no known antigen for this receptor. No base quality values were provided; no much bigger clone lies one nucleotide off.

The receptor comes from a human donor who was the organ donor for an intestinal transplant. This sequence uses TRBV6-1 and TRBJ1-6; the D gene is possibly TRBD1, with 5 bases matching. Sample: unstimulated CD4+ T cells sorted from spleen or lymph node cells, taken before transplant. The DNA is TGTGCCAGCAGTGAAGTGGCAGGGTTATTGGTTTCACCCCTCCACTTT. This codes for CASSEVAGLLVSPLHF.